Following are 27 T cell receptor beta chains from one sample sequenced in a study of blood T cells in healthy people across ages. Sample-barcoded 5' priming and a J-beta primer mix drove a second PCR of about 7 to 11 cycles. TCRdb independently ran MiXCR on the 5' RACE reads; one entry per CDR3 protein. There are about 930,000 distinct CDR3 sequences in the sample; roughly 29% occur only once, and roughly a tenth lies in the top ten. The sample was also reused in another study, on T cells of mothers and their children.

The sequencing input was blood. The receptors originated from a woman aged 35 to 49 in good health.

This clonotype was found many times. A much larger clone is a single base away; this may be a read error. The chain has TRBV7-3 and TRBJ2-6, with D possibly TRBD1 on 5 matching bases. CDR1 and CDR2 (germline): SGHTA, FQGTGA. The CDR3 has 13 residues. CDR3 sequence: CASSYSGANVRTF. CDR3 sequence (DNA): TGTGCCAGCAGCTACTCTGGGGCCAACGTCCGGACTTTC.

The V gene is TRBV6-4, the J gene TRBJ2-1; 13 positions agree with TRBD2. V lost 3 bases to trimming and J lost 7 bases; unmatched junction nucleotides: 6. Germline CDR1 MRHNA, CDR2 SNTAGT. The CDR3 contains 16 residues. The CDR3 here is CASSEELAGGSNEQFF. CDR3 nucleotides: TGTGCCAGCAGTGAGGAACTAGCGGGGGGGAGTAATGAGCAGTTCTTC.

As regards this clonotype: A much larger clone differs from this one at a single base, so this may be a read error. The CDR3 loop is CATTVDGAPGGEQYF. DNA of the CDR3: TGTGCCACCACCGTCGACGGGGCTCCGGGTGGCGAGCAGTACTTC. The V gene is TRBV15, the J gene TRBJ2-5; D may be TRBD1 or TRBD2 (5 bases each). The J call is uncertain, as TRBJ2-7 better fits the DNA end. Looked up from germline, CDR1 is LNHNV and CDR2 is YYDKDF (reference sequence). This CDR3 contains 15 residues.

To note about this clonotype: One end of the junction does not line up with germline, which may come from a read error. The chain combines TRBV28 with TRBJ2-4, with D uncertain. The end of the DNA fits TRBJ2-7 better, so the J call may be wrong. There are 12 residues in the CDR3. CDR1 and CDR2 (germline): MDHEN, SYDVKM. As DNA, the CDR3 is TGTGCCGGCAGTTCCCCAGGCTACGAGCAGTACTTC. Encoded protein: CAGSSPGYEQYF.

V gene TRBV4-1 combines with J gene TRBJ1-2, with D possibly being TRBD1 (5 bases). The germline gives CDR1 MGHRA, CDR2 YSYEKL. Trimming removed 1 base at V and 7 bases at J, with 19 bases between. The CDR3 has 16 amino acids. As DNA, the CDR3 is TGCGCCAGCAGCCAAGTAGTGAATATCGAACAGGCTGGCTACACCTTC. Protein: CASSQVVNIEQAGYTF.

This clonotype was recorded at least ten times. The rearrangement joins TRBV29-1 to TRBJ2-7; a weak D match, TRBD1 (6 bases). Trimming shortened V by 6 bases and J by 2 bases, and 14 bases separated the two germline ends. Per the germline V gene, CDR1 is SQVTM and CDR2 is ANQGSEA. The CDR3 covers 13 residues. The CDR3 loop is CSVGMGQAYEQYF. In DNA, the CDR3 is TGCAGCGTCGGGATGGGACAAGCCTACGAGCAGTACTTC.

V gene TRBV28 combines with J gene TRBJ2-5; D ambiguous. V lost 3 bases and J 2 bases, leaving 10 bases between the germline ends. This CDR3 region has 14 residues. The germline gives CDR1 MDHEN, CDR2 SYDVKM. CDR3 loop: CASSFGRMQETQYF. CDR3 DNA sequence: TGTGCCAGCAGTTTTGGGCGGATGCAAGAGACCCAGTACTTC.

This clonotype was counted between two and nine times. The rearrangement links TRBV7-9 to TRBJ1-2; D uncertain. With 1 base removed from V and 4 bases from J, the gap between germline ends came to 13 bases. The CDR3 spans 15 residues. Looked up from germline, CDR1 is SEHNR and CDR2 is FQNEAQ (reference sequence). The CDR3 loop is CASSLVEGNGYGYTF. CDR3 nucleotide sequence: TGTGCCAGCAGCTTAGTGGAAGGGAATGGCTATGGCTACACCTTC.

In its sample, this clonotype was seen a few times. The CDR3 reads CASSQEPRRSGYTF. The CDR3 DNA is TGTGCCAGCAGCCAAGAACCCCGACGGTCGGGCTACACCTTC. This chain joins TRBV3-1 and TRBJ1-2, with no clear D. There are 14 residues in the CDR3. Deletions cut 0 bases from V and 8 bases from J, with 13 bases between. The V gene's germline CDR1 is LGHDT and CDR2 YNNKEL (reference sequence).

Notes on this clonotype: Mismatch with germline at one junction end may stem from a read error. The gene calls are TRBV13 and TRBJ2-3; D remains ambiguous. The germline CDR1 and CDR2 sequences are PRHDT and FYEKMQ (reference sequence). The CDR3 has 16 residues. In DNA, the CDR3 is TGTGCCAGCAGCCCCCCGGACCCCAAAAAGTCAGATGCGCAGTATTTT. Protein: CASSPPDPKKSDAQYF.

This clonotype has a handful of counts. The CDR3 sequence: CASRFLRRGGRSDEQFF. The CDR3 DNA sequence: TGTGCCAGCAGGTTTCTACGGCGGGGGGGCCGGTCGGATGAGCAGTTCTTC. This chain joins TRBV28 and TRBJ2-1; TRBD2 aligns across 9 bases. With V trimmed by 6 bases and J by 8 bases, 17 bases remained unmatched. Germline CDR1 and CDR2: MDHEN and SYDVKM. This CDR3 region has 17 residues.

The chain has TRBV6-2 or TRBV6-3 and TRBJ1-5; perhaps TRBD1 as D (5 bases). Per germline, CDR1 MNHEY and CDR2 SVGEGT. The V end lost 3 bases, the J end lost 4 bases, and 22 bases lay between the germline ends. The CDR3 sequence is 18 residues long. The chain's CDR3 is CASSYPVEDIGTNQPQHF. The DNA of the CDR3 is TGTGCCAGCAGTTATCCGGTCGAGGACATCGGCACGAATCAGCCCCAGCATTTT.

In its sample, this clonotype was seen many times. The chain is built from TRBV11-2 and TRBJ2-5; possibly TRBD1 for D (5 bases). This CDR3 has 15 residues. In germline, CDR1 is SGHAT, CDR2 FQNNGV. Trimming shortened V by 5 bases and J by 1 base, and 14 bases separated the two germline ends. The CDR3 reads CASSTMSTVQETQYF. CDR3 sequence (DNA): TGTGCCAGCAGCACGATGTCGACAGTCCAAGAGACCCAGTACTTC.

This clonotype has only a few counts. DNA for the CDR3: TGTGCCAGCAGCCAAGAGCGTGGTAGCGGGTACCAAGAGACCCAGTACTTC. This gives the protein CASSQERGSGYQETQYF. V usage is TRBV3-1 and J usage is TRBJ2-5; 7 nucleotides line up with TRBD2. Germline CDR1 LGHDT, CDR2 YNNKEL (reference sequence). This CDR3 has 17 residues. V lost 0 bases and J lost 0; bases outside the gene matches: 7.

The chain employs TRBV14 and TRBJ2-3, with D unclear. V was clipped by 3 bases and J by 6 bases, with 10 bases between them. The CDR3 spans 13 residues. CDR1 and CDR2 (germline): SGHDN, FVKESK. CDR3 nucleotide sequence: TGTGCCAGCAGCCACAACCGAAGGGATACGCAGTATTTT. It is translated as CASSHNRRDTQYF.

A note on this clonotype: The germline gene is not matched at one end of the junction; a read error may be the cause. The chain links TRBV20-1 to TRBJ2-3, with D hard to call. Germline V gene lookup returns CDR1 DFQATT and CDR2 SNEGSKA (reference sequence). The CDR3 covers 11 residues. CDR3 amino acids: CSSRNTDTQYF. CDR3 bases: TGCAGTTCTAGAAACACAGATACGCAGTATTTT.

The chain links TRBV28 to TRBJ2-3, with 9 bases matching TRBD2. The germline gives CDR1 MDHEN, CDR2 SYDVKM. The trim removed 3 bases at V and 4 bases at J, leaving 2 bases unmatched. The CDR3 consists of 14 residues. CDR3 coding DNA: TGTGCCAGCAGTTTGCGGGGGGGCCCAGATACGCAGTATTTT. Translated: CASSLRGGPDTQYF.

Worth noting for this clonotype: The junction departs from the called germline gene at one end, perhaps through a read error. The chain is built from TRBV7-2 and TRBJ1-2; maybe TRBD1 (5 bases). In germline, CDR1 is SGHTA, CDR2 FQGNSA. This CDR3 is 16 amino acids long. CDR3 in DNA: TGTGCCAGCGGCTTAGGCGGACAAACGATTAACTATGGCTACACCTTC. It is translated as CASGLGGQTINYGYTF.

This clonotype has more than one count but fewer than ten. At one of its ends the junction is not consistent with the germline gene, which may arise from a read error. The rearrangement joins TRBV29-1 to TRBJ2-4; D unclear. This CDR3 is built from 14 residues. The V gene's germline CDR1 is SQVTM and CDR2 ANQGSEA. The CDR3, as DNA: TGCAGCATTGAAGAGGCCAAGGGCTACAATGAGCAGTACTTC. As protein: CSIEEAKGYNEQYF.

In this sample, this clonotype turned up a few times. The V and J genes are TRBV27 and TRBJ1-6, with D perhaps matching TRBD1 (6 bases). V was clipped by 5 bases and J by 7 bases, with 21 bases between them. The length of the CDR3 is 17 residues. CDR1 and CDR2 from the germline V gene are MNHEY and SMNVEV (reference sequence). CDR3 loop: CASSPEGPRGGNSPLHF. Here the CDR3 DNA reads TGTGCCAGCAGTCCCGAAGGCCCCAGGGGTGGGAATTCACCCCTCCACTTT.

This clonotype was found many times. The CDR3 region has the DNA TGCAGCGCCGACGCGGGGGGCTATGAGCAGTTCTTC. Protein: CSADAGGYEQFF. V gene TRBV29-1 combines with J gene TRBJ2-1; 8 bases match TRBD2. Germline V gene lookup returns CDR1 SQVTM and CDR2 ANQGSEA. With 7 bases clipped from V and 8 bases from J, the junction kept 7 bases outside the gene matches. The CDR3 spans 12 residues.

The chain couples TRBV6-6 to TRBJ1-1; 7 bases agree with TRBD1. The germline gives CDR1 MNHNY, CDR2 SVGAGI (reference sequence). After removal of 0 bases from V and 5 bases from J, the junction contained 9 bases not matched to a gene. This CDR3 spans 16 amino acids. The CDR3 DNA sequence: TGTGCCAGCAGTTACTCCCTCCGACAGGGCGGAACTGAAGCTTTCTTT. It yields the protein CASSYSLRQGGTEAFF.

The J gene is TRBJ2-3, the V gene TRBV20-1; the match to TRBD2 covers 9 bases. The CDR3 has 14 amino acids. Germline CDR1 and CDR2: DFQATT and SNEGSKA (reference sequence). V lost 6 bases and J lost 1; bases outside the gene matches: 5. The CDR3: CSAPRTSGTDTQYF. CDR3 coding DNA: TGCAGTGCCCCCCGGACTAGCGGCACAGATACGCAGTATTTT.

Details on this clonotype: A single base separates this from a much larger clone, so it may be a read error. This chain links TRBV12-3 or TRBV12-4 with TRBJ2-5, with D tentatively TRBD1 or TRBD2 (5 bases each). This CDR3 is built from 14 residues. CDR3 DNA: TGTGCCAGCAGTTTAGCAACCGGGACCCCGACCCAGTGCTTC. Translated: CASSLATGTPTQCF.

The chain recombines TRBV3-1 with TRBJ2-3, with D perhaps TRBD2 (7 bases). Germline loops: CDR1 LGHDT, CDR2 YNNKEL (reference sequence). V lost 4 bases, J lost 6 bases, and 20 bases lay in between. The CDR3 loop spans 16 amino acids. The CDR3 coding sequence is TGTGCCAGCAGCCCTAATGGCGGGGGCGCTTCGGATACGCAGTATTTT. The encoded protein is CASSPNGGGASDTQYF.

The V gene is TRBV7-2, the J gene TRBJ1-1; 8 bases are shared with TRBD1. This CDR3 comprises 14 residues. V gave up 5 bases and J gave up 5 bases; unmatched junction bases: 7. Germline V gene data show CDR1 as SGHTA and CDR2 as FQGNSA. The CDR3 loop reads CASSPDRGWTEAFF. The CDR3 nucleotides read TGTGCCAGCAGCCCCGACAGGGGTTGGACTGAAGCTTTCTTT.

The rearrangement links TRBV20-1 to TRBJ1-5; TRBD1 aligns across 8 bases. Germline trimming cut 6 bases from V and 2 bases from J; bases unmatched to any gene: 9. The germline CDR1 and CDR2 sequences are DFQATT and SNEGSKA (reference sequence). The CDR3 contains 15 residues. The CDR3 is CSAQGQARGNQPQHF. DNA of the CDR3: TGCAGTGCCCAGGGACAGGCCCGTGGCAATCAGCCCCAGCATTTT.